The 21 T cell receptor beta chains presented below share a single source sample, sequenced in a study of T cells in Graves' hyperthyroidism and ophthalmopathy. Amplified TCR beta CDR3 regions derived from RNA transcripts. The HTBI set primed first-round TCR CDR3 RT-PCR. TCRdb reprocessed the multiplex PCR reads with MiXCR, giving one entry per CDR3 protein. Seen here are roughly 420,000 distinct CDR3 sequences, roughly 15% observed once, and the top ten hold approximately 5.8%. Sequencing input: blood. These receptor sequences come from a woman between 18 and 30 years old with Graves' hyperthyroidism.

This clonotype was observed many times. The chain employs TRBV30 and TRBJ1-2, with D perhaps matching TRBD1 (5 bases). V was pared by 5 bases and J by 6 bases, with 7 bases between. In germline, CDR1 is GTSNPN, CDR2 SVGIG (reference sequence). This CDR3 spans 10 amino acids. The CDR3 region has the DNA TGTGCCTGGCAGGGTAATGGCTACACCTTC. Protein product: CAWQGNGYTF.

This clonotype occurred many times. The chain combines TRBV7-6 with TRBJ2-7; D is unclear. V gave up 1 base and J gave up 0 bases, with 13 bases separating them. The CDR3 has 16 residues. CDR1 is SGHVS and CDR2 is FNYEAQ in the germline V gene. The CDR3 DNA reads TGTGCCAGCAGCTTAGTTGGCGGCCTAAGCTCCTACGAGCAGTACTTC. It encodes CASSLVGGLSSYEQYF.

The genes are TRBV7-2 and TRBJ1-3; possible D gene TRBD1, 5 bases. Germline CDR1 reads SGHTA; CDR2 reads FQGNSA. The V and J ends lost 5 bases and 4 bases respectively, with 21 bases between them. This CDR3 spans 17 amino acids. In nucleotides, the CDR3 is TGTGCCAGCAGCGCGGGGGGGGTCAGGGAATTCGGAAACACCATATATTTT. Amino acid sequence: CASSAGGVREFGNTIYF.

Many counts were recorded for this clonotype. This chain joins TRBV20-1 and TRBJ2-5; D call uncertain. Between the trimmed V and J ends, which lost 3 bases and 5 bases, there was a span of 10 bases. The CDR3 is 12 residues long. Per the germline V gene, CDR1 is DFQATT and CDR2 is SNEGSKA (reference sequence). The CDR3 DNA follows: TGCAGTGCTAGGCCGGCCGTCGAGACCCAGTACTTC. It is translated as CSARPAVETQYF.

V gene TRBV6-6 combines with J gene TRBJ2-7; D gene uncertain. Trimming stripped 1 base from V and 3 bases from J, with 7 bases between. Germline lookup yields CDR1 MNHNY and CDR2 SVGAGI (reference sequence). The CDR3 spans 13 residues. The CDR3 is CASSYLYSYEQYF. In DNA form, the CDR3 reads TGTGCCAGCAGTTACTTGTACAGCTACGAGCAGTACTTC.

This chain joins TRBV7-9 and TRBJ1-4; D unresolved. This CDR3 contains 17 residues. Germline assignment: CDR1 SEHNR and CDR2 FQNEAQ (reference sequence). Trimming removed 2 bases from V and 0 bases from J, with 13 bases in between. The CDR3 nucleotides read TGTGCCAGCAGCTTATATGCAGGAACAGCAACTAATGAAAAACTGTTTTTT. Translated: CASSLYAGTATNEKLFF.

This clonotype was detected a few times. The rearrangement links TRBV20-1 to TRBJ2-1; D gene unclear. V lost 3 bases and J lost 6, with 9 bases in between. CDR1 is DFQATT, CDR2 SNEGSKA, per germline (reference sequence). The CDR3 is made up of 12 amino acids. CDR3 in DNA: TGCAGTGCTAGGGACCTGAGCAATGAGCAGTTCTTC. Residues: CSARDLSNEQFF.

This chain connects TRBV7-2 to TRBJ1-2, with D maybe TRBD1 (5 bases). The germline V and J ends were trimmed by 2 bases and 8 bases, with 18 bases remaining between them. Germline V gene lookup returns CDR1 SGHTA and CDR2 FQGNSA. There are 15 residues in the CDR3. Written as DNA, the CDR3 is TGTGCCAGCAGCTTAACACTGGGGCCCGGCGGAGGCTACACCTTC. Translation gives CASSLTLGPGGGYTF.

Many counts were recorded for this clonotype. The chain is built from TRBV28 and TRBJ2-1; D is possibly TRBD1 (6 bases). The CDR3 spans 13 residues. Trimming pared 5 bases from V and 3 bases from J, leaving 8 bases between. Germline V gene data show CDR1 as MDHEN and CDR2 as SYDVKM. The CDR3 nucleotides are TGTGCCAGCAGTGGGACAATCTACAATGAGCAGTTCTTC. It codes for CASSGTIYNEQFF. Full variable domain (rest looked up from reference TRBV28 and TRBJ2-1): DVKVTQSSRYLVKRTGEKVFLECVQDMDHENMFWYRQDPGLGLRLIYFSYDVKMKEKGDIPEGYSVSREKKERFSLILESASTNQTSMYLCASSGTIYNEQFFGPGTRLTVL.

This clonotype came up many times. The rearrangement links TRBV30 to TRBJ2-1; possibly TRBD2 for D (5 bases). Trimming removed 0 bases at V and 9 bases at J, with 12 bases between. Germline CDR1 and CDR2: GTSNPN and SVGIG (reference sequence). The CDR3 spans 13 residues. CDR3 amino acids: CAWSVSSWAEQFF. CDR3 DNA: TGTGCCTGGAGTGTATCTAGCTGGGCTGAGCAGTTCTTC.

This clonotype was counted many times. This CDR3 is CASSLIPTGTSGRARAQYF. CDR3 bases: TGTGCCAGCAGTTTAATCCCGACTGGGACTAGCGGGAGGGCGAGGGCCCAGTACTTC. V is TRBV27 and J is TRBJ2-5, with 16 bases identical to TRBD2. The V gene's germline CDR1 is MNHEY and CDR2 SMNVEV (reference sequence). CDR3 length equals 19 residues. Losses at the gene ends were 2 bases for V and 9 bases for J; bases not matched to a gene: 15.

The table lists this clonotype with many counts. This chain links TRBV28 with TRBJ1-4; 7 bases map to TRBD1. Trimming removed 6 bases from V and 0 bases from J; junction bases left unmatched: 7. CDR3 length: 16 residues. CDR1 is MDHEN and CDR2 is SYDVKM in the germline V gene. Here the CDR3 reads CASRAGTAATNEKLFF. Written as DNA, the CDR3 is TGTGCCAGCAGGGCCGGGACAGCTGCAACTAATGAAAAACTGTTTTTT.

This clonotype has a handful of counts. The J gene is TRBJ2-2, the V gene TRBV15, with D possibly matching TRBD1 (5 bases). The CDR3 is 16 residues long. V lost 4 bases, J lost 0 bases, and 12 bases lay in between. Germline-derived CDR1 and CDR2 are LNHNV and YYDKDF (reference sequence). The CDR3 loop reads CATSMGQDTNTGELFF. The DNA of the CDR3 is TGTGCCACCAGCATGGGGCAGGACACGAACACCGGGGAGCTGTTTTTT.

This clonotype was recorded many times. This chain joins TRBV6-2 or TRBV6-3 and TRBJ1-1; TRBD1 might be the D (6 bases). The length of the CDR3 is 13 residues. Between the trimmed V and J ends, which lost 2 bases and 6 bases, there was a span of 10 bases. CDR1 and CDR2 (germline): MNHEY, SVGEGT. The CDR3 spells CASSYQGSAEAFF. The CDR3 region has the DNA TGTGCCAGCAGTTACCAGGGGTCTGCTGAAGCTTTCTTT.

Many counts were recorded for this clonotype. The V and J genes are TRBV7-2 and TRBJ2-7, with 10 nucleotides matching TRBD1. V shed 0 bases, J shed 3 bases, and the junction held 2 bases outside the gene matches. The CDR3 is 15 residues long. The V gene's germline CDR1 is SGHTA and CDR2 FQGNSA. Written as DNA, the CDR3 is TGTGCCAGCAGCTTAGCAGGGACAGGGGTCTACGAGCAGTACTTC. It is translated as CASSLAGTGVYEQYF.

The table lists this clonotype with a few counts. The chain is built from TRBV27 and TRBJ1-1; maybe TRBD1 (6 bases). CDR3 length: 16 residues. V lost 4 bases and J 0 bases, leaving 15 bases between the germline ends. Germline V gene sequence: CDR1 MNHEY, CDR2 SMNVEV (reference sequence). CDR3 in amino acids: CASSYYGGRLNTEAFF. CDR3 nucleotides: TGTGCCAGCAGTTATTATGGGGGGCGCCTGAACACTGAAGCTTTCTTT.

At least ten counts were recorded for this clonotype. This chain connects TRBV27 to TRBJ1-1; the D is unclear. V was trimmed by 8 bases and J by 8 bases, leaving 15 bases between them. Germline CDR1 MNHEY, CDR2 SMNVEV (reference sequence). The CDR3 extends over 12 amino acids. CDR3 protein: CASGPTNFEAFF. The CDR3 nucleotides are TGTGCCAGCGGACCCACGAATTTCGAAGCTTTCTTT.

This clonotype was counted between two and nine times. V usage is TRBV30 and J usage is TRBJ2-3; D tentatively reads TRBD1 or TRBD2 (6 bases each). This CDR3 is built from 13 residues. Trimming pared 0 bases from V and 4 bases from J, leaving 8 bases between. Germline CDR1 and CDR2: GTSNPN and SVGIG (reference sequence). The CDR3 DNA is TGTGCCTGGAGTGTAGGGGGGTCAGATACGCAGTATTTT. Its translation is CAWSVGGSDTQYF.

This clonotype was detected many times. The rearrangement joins TRBV12-3 or TRBV12-4 to TRBJ1-6; 9 bases are a match to TRBD1. The CDR3 is made up of 15 amino acids. V gave up 0 bases and J gave up 6 bases; unmatched junction bases: 0. This CDR3 reads CASSLATGGNSPLHF. The CDR3 bases are TGTGCCAGCAGTTTAGCGACAGGGGGTAATTCACCCCTCCACTTT.

This clonotype was detected only a few times. This chain connects TRBV5-1 to TRBJ1-2; TRBD1 agrees at 8 bases. Germline CDR1 SGHRS, CDR2 YFSETQ. This CDR3 has 16 amino acids. J gave up 4 bases and V 4 bases, and 12 bases lay outside the gene matches. The CDR3 nucleotides read TGCGCCAGCAGCCGATCGGACAGGGATTGGGGCTATGGCTACACCTTC. Encoded protein: CASSRSDRDWGYGYTF.

This clonotype was found a few times. J is TRBJ2-5 and V is TRBV3-1, with a tentative D call TRBD2 (6 bases). The V gene's germline CDR1 is LGHDT and CDR2 YNNKEL (reference sequence). CDR3 length: 15 residues. V shed 4 bases and J shed 2 bases, with 14 bases lying between them. The CDR3, as DNA: TGTGCCAGCAGCCTAAGGGCGGGGCAACAAGAGACCCAGTACTTC. Translated, it gives CASSLRAGQQETQYF.